The entry that follows covers one T cell receptor (beta chain) sequence. The target of this receptor is not known. The sample holds no much larger clone one base away, and base qualities are not on file. This entry comes from a study of long-term antiretroviral therapy in people with HIV (dated by TCRdb to between 2021 and 2024). A note on the overall study: Collection of the earliest samples took place about a decade ahead of the 2015 WHO recommendation for immediate ART, at a time when ART was typically delayed until CD4 counts fell. A retrospective serial study tested whether changes in peripheral blood TRB repertoire composition and diversity were associated with ART initiation and durable HIV suppression. From a few dozen adults with confirmed HIV infection, the cohort provided under 200 cryopreserved PBMC samples, gathered serially across a mean of approximately six years (range 1-12). Among the 30 or so participants with HIV, eleven were female. No cross-contamination during QIAcube processing was shown when test extractions of a monoclonal T-cell line were performed alongside about 33 polyclonal samples.

Sequencing of the TRB variable region was done with the immunoSEQ hsTCRB v3.0 assay at survey level resolution. A depth of 40,000-50,000 T-cell genomes per sample was targeted for TRB sequencing. TRB libraries were pooled and sequenced on an Illumina MiSeq using a v3 150-cycle kit. Regarding the original processing steps: Repertoire analysis ran in R within a reproducible Nextflow workflow covering QC, data transformation and analysis. LymphoSeq2, an R package for exploring AIRR-Seq data, was used to implement the custom analyses. A few samples that yielded fewer than 5000 total TRB sequences were excluded, so that fewer than 250 HIV repertoires were analyzed. Of the 180 to 200 retained HIV repertoires, 55 to 60 were collected before and about 130 after ART initiation. Each repertoire was downsampled to 5000 TRB nucleotide sequences, and summary statistics were averaged across 100 downsampling iterations. TRB sequences were retained for analysis only if CDR3 regions of at least seven amino acids were present. Diversity was measured with a Shannon entropy-derived clonality score and the Gini coefficient. In the repertoire networks, any two of the top 5000 CDR3 amino acid sequences were connected whenever the two sequences differed by an edit distance of one. For TRB CDR3 amino acid sequences, GLIPH2 was used to predict antigen specificity groups and MHC restriction. CDR3 amino acid sequences were matched against VDJdb and McPAS-TCR to flag known CMV, EBV, HIV or tissue antigen associations. Pre-ART, post-ART and control groups were compared with Wilcoxon signed-rank tests and Holm-Bonferroni correction. TCRdb obtained this table from immuneACCESS and retained in-frame rearrangements with V and J assigned. These tables miss some clones; where compared with another copy, unresolved V genes account for less than half of the shortfall, and the remainder is unexplained. V, J and clone size were drawn from that table, and D and trimming were deduced from the DNA. The sample profile shows approximately 20,000 clones; roughly 79% of them were found once. Of the sample, 6.5% to 7.5% falls within the top ten clones.

V is shortened by 7 bases, J by 4 bases, and the region joining them spans 10 bases. The CDR3 numbers 13 residues from cysteine through phenylalanine. Left in the record is the CDR3 DNA by itself, 39 bases read in frame from the first base. CDR1 and CDR2 (SEHNR, FQNEAQ) derive from the germline V gene (reference sequence). To be included, a participant needed at least one PBMC sample from before ART initiation plus at least two post-ART samples. Every participant with HIV received treatment in the United States of America. Before DNA extraction, cryopreserved samples of roughly 1-10 million PBMC were thawed and washed. At the time of the earliest PBMC sample, participants with HIV were aged between about 20 and 54 years. Per participant, PBMC samples came from 1-4 timepoints prior to ART initiation and 2-8 timepoints following ART initiation, for a median of 7 samples. For every participant, serial HIV viral load, CD4+ T-cell count, ART history and demographic data were obtained. Genomic DNA was extracted from unsorted PBMC with a Qiagen kit on a QIAcube, processed in batches of 12 samples.

Here is what the overall study found, with its caveats: Unsorted PBMC were profiled instead of sorted CD4+ and CD8+ T cells because pre-ART samples had limited cell numbers. Narrower CDR3 length ranges were observed in HIV repertoires than in controls, and an antigen-experienced repertoire with only a slight naive shift after ART was suggested by the network structure. The samples were dated from about 2003 to 2018, and the ART regimens that were used may be less effective than current ART regimens. Starting ART was linked to a significant rise in TRB diversity, yet even with long-term ART the diversity remained significantly lower than in transplant donor controls. The repertoire was dominated across all time points by expanded TRB clones identified before ART initiation, although this dominance was seen to fluctuate and to decrease in many PLHIV after ART. Because PBMC availability was limited, only the TCR beta chain was sequenced, with no alpha chain pairing. No data were available on ART adherence, viral resistance or therapy changes, limiting inferences about post-ART repertoire changes.

The sample was unsorted PBMCs, taken 2.2 years after starting antiretroviral therapy. The V and J segments used are TRBV7-9 and TRBJ2-2; TRBD2 is a possible D gene, resting on 5 matching bases. The clonotype was recovered from a man between 45 and 60 years old with HIV. The CDR3 has the sequence CASTRRSTGELFF. The nucleotide sequence is given as TGTGCCAGCACCCGGAGGAGCACCGGGGAGCTGTTTTTT.